Shown below are 23 T cell receptor beta chains from a single sample sequenced in a study of CD8+ T cells in alopecia areata. Patients with alopecia areata provided lesional scalp punch biopsies as well as peripheral blood. It was cDNA, reverse transcribed from extracted RNA, that served as the sequencing template. The repertoire was sequenced with immunoSEQ multiplex PCR; TCRdb's copy has only in-frame clones and lacks some. The sample contains roughly 20,000 clones, more than 50% of which appear only once. The sequenced sample was skin, obtained at week 0. The receptor source for this set is a human donor with alopecia areata.

This clone was recorded a few times. V gene TRBV4-1 combines with J gene TRBJ1-2; maybe TRBD1 (6 bases). This CDR3 contains 14 residues. Between the trimmed V and J ends, which lost 4 bases and 0 bases, there was a span of 9 bases. In germline, CDR1 is MGHRA, CDR2 YSYEKL. CDR3 DNA sequence: TGCGCCAGCAGCCCGGACAGTTCTAACTATGGCTACACCTTC. It translates to CASSPDSSNYGYTF.

This clone was picked up one time. The CDR3 here is CASSLTLSGGPNNEQFF. The CDR3 DNA reads as TGTGCCAGCAGCCTGACCTTAAGCGGGGGGCCCAACAATGAGCAGTTCTTC. This sequence joins TRBV5-6 and TRBJ2-1; TRBD2 aligns across 9 bases. Unmatched junction bases numbered 13, after V lost 4 bases and J lost 5 bases. CDR3 length: 17 residues. Per germline, CDR1 SGHDT and CDR2 YYEEEE.

The chain has TRBV28 and TRBJ1-5, with 11 bases identical to TRBD1. Per the germline V gene, CDR1 is MDHEN and CDR2 is SYDVKM. There are 16 residues in the CDR3. Unmatched junction bases numbered 9, after V lost 5 bases and J lost 6 bases. As DNA, the CDR3 is TGTGCCAGCAGTGTCATCGGGACAGGGGGTATTCAGCCCCAGCATTTT. Encoded protein: CASSVIGTGGIQPQHF.

The genes are TRBV18 and TRBJ1-6; TRBD1 is a possible D gene (5 bases). Per germline, CDR1 KGHSH and CDR2 LQKENI. The CDR3 has 18 amino acids. With 3 bases removed from V and 6 bases from J, the gap between germline ends came to 21 bases. CDR3 protein: CASSPRAGGPEPNSPLHF. CDR3 in DNA: TGTGCCAGCTCACCGCGGGCGGGGGGTCCTGAACCTAATTCACCCCTCCACTTT. The full variable domain, its missing parts supplied by reference TRBV18 and TRBJ1-6, is NAGVMQNPRHLVRRRGQEARLRCSPMKGHSHVYWYRQLPEEGLKFMVYLQKENIIDESGMPKERFSAEFPKEGPSILRIQQVVRGDSAAYFCASSPRAGGPEPNSPLHFGNGTRLTVT.

The J gene is TRBJ2-1, the V gene TRBV5-4; D gene ambiguous. The CDR3 consists of 15 residues. The germline CDR1 and CDR2 sequences are SGHNT and YYREEE (reference sequence). Trimming stripped 4 bases from V and 3 bases from J, with 14 bases between. The CDR3 protein is CASSPSPRNYNEQFF. CDR3 sequence (DNA): TGTGCCAGCAGCCCTTCGCCACGGAACTACAATGAGCAGTTCTTC. Complete variable domain (other parts from reference TRBV5-4 and TRBJ2-1): ETGVTQSPTHLIKTRGQQVTLRCSSQSGHNTVSWYQQALGQGPQFIFQYYREEENGRGNFPPRFSGLQFPNYSSELNVNALELDDSALYLCASSPSPRNYNEQFFGPGTRLTVL.

CDR3 sequence: CASSEWGAFF. DNA of the CDR3: TGTGCCAGCAGTGAGTGGGGAGCTTTCTTT. The chain joins TRBV6-1 to TRBJ1-1; D ambiguous. Germline lookup yields CDR1 MNHNS and CDR2 SASEGT. Trimming removed 3 bases from V and 10 bases from J, with 6 bases in between. This CDR3 is built from 10 residues.

In DNA form, the CDR3 reads TGCGCCAGCAGCCCGCCGTGGTTCGGGGGCGAAGTTGGGACCCAGTACTTC. Encoded protein: CASSPPWFGGEVGTQYF. The chain employs TRBV4-1 and TRBJ2-5; D assignment may be TRBD1 or TRBD2 (6 bases each). The CDR3 runs to 17 residues. Looked up from germline, CDR1 is MGHRA and CDR2 is YSYEKL. Trimming shortened V by 4 bases and J by 7 bases, and 25 bases separated the two germline ends.

The chain recombines TRBV6-5 with TRBJ2-7, with D possibly called TRBD1 or TRBD2 (5 bases each). Deletions cut 6 bases from V and 3 bases from J, with 9 bases between. The CDR3 runs to 12 residues. Germline V gives CDR1 MNHEY, CDR2 SVGAGI. CDR3 nucleotides: TGTGCCAGCAGGGGGGATTTCTACGAGCAGTACTTC. Amino acid sequence: CASRGDFYEQYF.

The chain carries TRBV5-4 and TRBJ2-2; D is possibly TRBD2 (6 bases). The CDR3 consists of 14 residues. V was shortened by 2 bases and J by 3 bases, with 8 bases between the two germline ends. Germline V gene data show CDR1 as SGHNT and CDR2 as YYREEE (reference sequence). The CDR3 spells CASSFQRDTGELFF. The CDR3 nucleotides read TGTGCCAGCAGCTTCCAGCGGGACACCGGGGAGCTGTTTTTT.

CDR3 nucleotide sequence: TGTGCCAGCAGTTACTCTGATAACAATGAGCAGTTCTTC. It codes for CASSYSDNNEQFF. The chain couples TRBV6-6 to TRBJ2-1; D remains ambiguous. The CDR3 extends over 13 amino acids. Germline values: CDR1 MNHNY, CDR2 SVGAGI (reference sequence). The V gene lost 0 bases and the J gene lost 5 bases, with 5 bases spanning the gap.

The genes are TRBV11-2 and TRBJ2-7, with no clear D. The V gene's germline CDR1 is SGHAT and CDR2 FQNNGV. This CDR3 has 14 amino acids. Trimming left V 3 bases short and J 0 bases short, with 9 bases between. Here the CDR3 reads CASSFSGSSYEQYF. The CDR3 DNA is TGTGCCAGCAGCTTCTCCGGCAGCTCCTACGAGCAGTACTTC.

The chain employs TRBV5-4 and TRBJ2-4; 8 nucleotides agree with TRBD2. V gave up 2 bases and J gave up 1 base; unmatched junction bases: 8. The CDR3 has 17 amino acids. The germline CDR1 and CDR2 sequences are SGHNT and YYREEE (reference sequence). DNA of the CDR3: TGTGCCAGCAGCTTCGGGGGGGGTGCCGTCGCCAAAAACATTCAGTACTTC. Residues: CASSFGGGAVAKNIQYF.

This clone occurred a few times. This chain joins TRBV19 and TRBJ1-2, with D perhaps matching TRBD1 (5 bases). Deletions cut 7 bases from V and 4 bases from J, with 13 bases between. The CDR3 has 13 residues. Germline-derived CDR1 and CDR2 are LNHDA and SQIVND (reference sequence). CDR3 in amino acids: CASKPSGPYGYTF. CDR3 nucleotides: TGTGCCAGTAAACCCTCAGGGCCCTATGGCTACACCTTC.

This clone showed up just a few times. The genes are TRBV5-1 and TRBJ2-5; 7 positions match TRBD1. The V gene end was trimmed by 4 bases and the J gene end by 1 base; junction bases not matched to a gene: 4. From germline, CDR1 is SGHRS and CDR2 YFSETQ. The CDR3 totals 14 residues. The CDR3 bases are TGCGCCAGCAGCCGGGACAGCTTCCAAGAGACCCAGTACTTC. Protein product: CASSRDSFQETQYF.

The count of this clone is one. The genes are TRBV5-4 and TRBJ2-7; the match to TRBD2 covers 12 bases. The germline gives CDR1 SGHNT, CDR2 YYREEE (reference sequence). This CDR3 contains 15 residues. The J segment lost 1 base and the V segment lost 4 bases, leaving 3 bases of the junction unmatched. The CDR3 DNA follows: TGTGCCAGCAGCAATGGACTAGCGGGGTCCTACGAGCAGTACTTC. Translated, it gives CASSNGLAGSYEQYF.

This rearrangement joins TRBV28 to TRBJ1-2; 8 bases fit TRBD1. The J segment lost 8 bases and the V segment lost 5 bases, leaving 13 bases of the junction unmatched. The CDR3 is made up of 15 amino acids. The germline CDR1 and CDR2 sequences are MDHEN and SYDVKM. CDR3 DNA sequence: TGTGCCAGCAGTCCCACAGGGGGAGGCTATTACGGCTACACCTTC. Translation gives CASSPTGGGYYGYTF.

This chain uses TRBV7-2 with TRBJ2-3; the D gene is possibly TRBD2 (5 bases). The germline V and J ends were trimmed by 2 bases and 1 base, with 7 bases remaining between them. The CDR3 covers 14 residues. The germline V gene has CDR1 SGHTA and CDR2 FQGNSA. CDR3 sequence: CASSLSRGTDTQYF. DNA for the CDR3: TGTGCCAGCAGCTTATCGCGGGGCACAGATACGCAGTATTTT.

The chain links TRBV28 to TRBJ2-3; the match to TRBD2 covers 11 bases. The CDR3 length is 14 residues. V was pared by 7 bases and J by 4 bases, with 4 bases of the junction left unmatched. From germline, CDR1 is MDHEN and CDR2 SYDVKM. This chain's CDR3 is CASNLAGGPDTQYF. The CDR3 DNA follows: TGTGCCAGCAACCTAGCGGGGGGCCCAGATACGCAGTATTTT. The full variable domain, rest sourced from reference TRBV28 and TRBJ2-3, is DVKVTQSSRYLVKRTGEKVFLECVQDMDHENMFWYRQDPGLGLRLIYFSYDVKMKEKGDIPEGYSVSREKKERFSLILESASTNQTSMYLCASNLAGGPDTQYFGPGTRLTVL.

The chain carries TRBV6-1 and TRBJ2-1, with D perhaps matching TRBD2 (5 bases). V was shortened by 1 base and J by 10 bases, with 20 bases between the two germline ends. Germline CDR1 is MNHNS and CDR2 is SASEGT. The CDR3 sequence is 16 residues long. CDR3 region: CASSEVMRTPFGEQFF. The CDR3 DNA follows: TGTGCCAGCAGTGAAGTAATGCGGACTCCCTTCGGAGAGCAGTTCTTC.

This rearrangement joins TRBV13 to TRBJ2-5, with a tentative D call TRBD2 (5 bases). Near its end, the DNA agrees better with TRBJ2-7, so the J call may be wrong. From germline, CDR1 is PRHDT and CDR2 FYEKMQ (reference sequence). The CDR3 is 14 amino acids. The CDR3 is CASSLGGVPYEQYF. As DNA, the CDR3 is TGTGCCAGCAGCTTAGGCGGGGTCCCCTACGAGCAGTACTTC.

The gene calls are TRBV7-9 and TRBJ1-4; D possibly corresponds to TRBD1 (6 bases). Trimming took 3 bases from V and 2 from J, leaving 13 bases between them. Germline values: CDR1 SEHNR, CDR2 FQNEAQ (reference sequence). CDR3 length: 16 amino acids. The CDR3 DNA reads TGTGCCAGCAGCTTCTCCCCGCAGGGGACTAATGAAAAACTGTTTTTT. This encodes CASSFSPQGTNEKLFF.

The rearrangement joins TRBV2 to TRBJ1-2; TRBD1 might be the D (5 bases). The CDR3 contains 14 residues. V lost 6 bases to trimming and J lost 8 bases, with 19 bases between them. Germline CDR1 and CDR2: SNHLY and FYNNEI. The CDR3 DNA follows: TGTGCCAGCAGGGGGGGAAGGGGAGGAACGGGCTACACCTTC. Its protein is CASRGGRGGTGYTF.

The V gene is TRBV29-1, the J gene TRBJ1-2; D not certain. Trimming left V 4 bases short and J 3 bases short, with 9 bases between. Germline V gives CDR1 SQVTM, CDR2 ANQGSEA. This CDR3 has 12 residues. The CDR3 region has the DNA TGCAGCGTTGGAGGACTCGACTATGGCTACACCTTC. It specifies CSVGGLDYGYTF.